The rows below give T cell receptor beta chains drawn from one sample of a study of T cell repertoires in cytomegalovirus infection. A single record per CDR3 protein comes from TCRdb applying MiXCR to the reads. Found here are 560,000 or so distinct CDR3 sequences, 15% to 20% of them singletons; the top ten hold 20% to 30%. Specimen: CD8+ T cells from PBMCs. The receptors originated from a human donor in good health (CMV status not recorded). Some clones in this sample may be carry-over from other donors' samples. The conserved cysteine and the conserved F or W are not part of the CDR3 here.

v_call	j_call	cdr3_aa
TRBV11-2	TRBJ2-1	ASSPSQVESYNEQF
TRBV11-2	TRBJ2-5	ASRGGRQETQY
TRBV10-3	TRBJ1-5	AISDPTRNQPQH
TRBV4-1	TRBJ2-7	ASGFVGDSAYEQY
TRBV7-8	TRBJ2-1	ASSPRLGKNEQF
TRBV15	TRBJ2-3	ATSSAGTSGSYTQY
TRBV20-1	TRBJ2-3	SARYLGGPDTQY
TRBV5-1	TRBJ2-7	ASSSADPLYEQY
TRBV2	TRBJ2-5	ATSGRVTETQY
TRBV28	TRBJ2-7	ASTPQLAGAYSYEQY
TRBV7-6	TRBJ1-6	ASSLSRQGYNSPLH
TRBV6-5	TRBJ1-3	ASSGAEQGHSGNTIY
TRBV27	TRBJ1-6	ASSSGLWGRNNSPLH
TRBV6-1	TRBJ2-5	ASFQGRGVETQY
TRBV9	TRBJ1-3	ASSVRDRMNSGNTIY
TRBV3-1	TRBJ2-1	ASSQDPGGEGYNEQF
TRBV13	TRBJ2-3	ASSPTGEREGRATDTQY
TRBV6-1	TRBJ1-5	ASRDQDSGHQPQH
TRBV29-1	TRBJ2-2	SVVLAVKANTGELF
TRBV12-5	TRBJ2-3	ASGLLRTSESTDTQY
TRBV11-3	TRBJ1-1	ASSSTTGTGDTEAF
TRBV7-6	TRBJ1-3	ASSLSGQFAGNTIY
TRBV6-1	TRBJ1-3	ASSEAIDRWSGNTIY
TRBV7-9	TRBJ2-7	ASSPPGSGSGGEQY
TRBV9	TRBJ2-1	ASSAWDKYNEQF
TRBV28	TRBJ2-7	ASSLSGTRERYEQY
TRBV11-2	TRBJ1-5	ASSLGPDKGKQSAPDHGLH
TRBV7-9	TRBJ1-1	ASSGLSQKKTF
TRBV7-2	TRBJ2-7	ASSLAKDRDAYEQS
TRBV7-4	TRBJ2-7	ASSLVGGRPPDEQY
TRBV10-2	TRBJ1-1	ASQTGTDLRKAF
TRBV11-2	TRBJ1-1	ASSLNSPDTEAF